This is a list of T cell receptor beta chains from one sample in a study of blood T cell repertoires in COVID-19. Generated by immunoSEQ multiplex PCR, the TCRdb table keeps only in-frame clones and is missing some. The table includes around 100,000 clones, just under 80% detected once. The specimen was peripheral blood. These TCRs come from an older woman with acute or convalescent COVID-19. Each CDR3 is given with its conserved first and last residue. Only part of the rows carry a size: once, few, many, or a class if the clone is expanded.

V gene: TRBV6-6
clone size: -
CDR3 protein: CASTTQGGPGTEAFF

V gene: TRBV11-2
clone size: -
CDR3 protein: CASTLGALQETQYF

V gene: TRBV7-6
clone size: -
CDR3 protein: CASSGRAGGSTYNEQFF

V gene: TRBV11-2
clone size: -
CDR3 protein: CASSSGTASETQYF

V gene: TRBV5-1
clone size: -
CDR3 protein: CASSAQKASGGQETQYF

V gene: TRBV9
clone size: -
CDR3 protein: CASSVDGGSYGYTF

V gene: TRBV7-8
clone size: -
CDR3 protein: CASSLDEGAGASEQYF

V gene: TRBV15
clone size: -
CDR3 protein: CATSRDLIYGYTF

V gene: TRBV5-1
clone size: -
CDR3 protein: CASRSGLRTDTQYF

V gene: TRBV5-4
clone size: -
CDR3 protein: CASSRPGLLEELFF

V gene: TRBV5-1
clone size: -
CDR3 protein: CASSRQGAITGELFF

V gene: TRBV19
clone size: -
CDR3 protein: CASRQGTSQGEQYF

V gene: TRBV27
clone size: once
CDR3 protein: CASSLGTGITSTEAFF

V gene: TRBV19
clone size: -
CDR3 protein: CASSLGLAGGYEQYF

V gene: TRBV10-3
clone size: few
CDR3 protein: CAIRDRANYGYTF

V gene: TRBV4-1
clone size: -
CDR3 protein: CASSHSGTSYEQYF

V gene: TRBV6-5
clone size: -
CDR3 protein: CASRDLTGQIYEQYF

V gene: TRBV6-6
clone size: -
CDR3 protein: CASSYVTRGTEAFF

V gene: TRBV2
clone size: -
CDR3 protein: CASSELGGNQPQHF

V gene: TRBV2
clone size: few
CDR3 protein: CASRLSGLAGGNEQFF

V gene: TRBV11-2
clone size: -
CDR3 protein: CASSLFRQPQEKLFF

V gene: TRBV6-2/TRBV6-3
clone size: few
CDR3 protein: CASSPFGVEAFF

V gene: TRBV19
clone size: -
CDR3 protein: CASSILGQGEDQPQHF

V gene: TRBV5-1
clone size: once
CDR3 protein: CASSLEGQGAGEQYF

V gene: TRBV2
clone size: -
CDR3 protein: CATCDGLSDTQYF

V gene: TRBV18
clone size: -
CDR3 protein: CASSPSRTEESKAFF

V gene: TRBV5-8
clone size: -
CDR3 protein: CASSLQGTGNTIYF

V gene: TRBV7-9
clone size: -
CDR3 protein: CASSLESLITEAFF

V gene: TRBV18
clone size: once
CDR3 protein: CASSPTTGDYGYTF

V gene: TRBV4-3
clone size: -
CDR3 protein: CASSHGTGESGYTF

V gene: TRBV2
clone size: -
CDR3 protein: CAGRGAGGSGELFF

V gene: TRBV27
clone size: -
CDR3 protein: CASSTPGQTLLDNEQFF

V gene: TRBV12-5
clone size: -
CDR3 protein: CASGRGQGNSANEKLFF

V gene: TRBV5-4
clone size: -
CDR3 protein: CASSLASTSGATQYF

V gene: TRBV11-3
clone size: -
CDR3 protein: CASSLGTTEGGEQFF

V gene: TRBV7-9
clone size: -
CDR3 protein: CASSLGPAGTGELFF

V gene: TRBV13
clone size: -
CDR3 protein: CASRRSSYNEQFF

V gene: TRBV6-4
clone size: -
CDR3 protein: CASSDSVVTTDTQYF

V gene: TRBV15
clone size: -
CDR3 protein: CATSREEGDGYTF

V gene: TRBV6-4
clone size: -
CDR3 protein: CASPLEGPRGSNQPQHF

V gene: TRBV18
clone size: -
CDR3 protein: CASSTGVGANQPQHF

V gene: TRBV11-3
clone size: -
CDR3 protein: CASNDRGRATNEKLFF

V gene: TRBV5-4
clone size: few
CDR3 protein: CASYPSGTASSYNSPLHF

V gene: TRBV28
clone size: -
CDR3 protein: CASSFPENRAFF

V gene: TRBV7-9
clone size: -
CDR3 protein: CASSLDRATQYF

V gene: TRBV5-5
clone size: -
CDR3 protein: CASSLGFRRDEKLFF